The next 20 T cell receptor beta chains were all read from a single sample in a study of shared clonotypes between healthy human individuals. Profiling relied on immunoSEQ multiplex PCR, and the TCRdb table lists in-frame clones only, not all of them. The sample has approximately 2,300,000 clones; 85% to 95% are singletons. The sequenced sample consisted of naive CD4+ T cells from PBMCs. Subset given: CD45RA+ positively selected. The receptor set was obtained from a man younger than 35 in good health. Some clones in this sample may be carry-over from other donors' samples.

The CDR3 DNA reads as TGTGCCAGCAGCTTAGGACTAGCGGGCTGGTACGAGCAGTACTTC. Translation: CASSLGLAGWYEQYF. The chain uses TRBV7-2 and TRBJ2-7; 10 nucleotides align to TRBD2. The CDR3 has 15 residues. Trimming took 1 base from V and 4 from J; bases not matched to a gene: 4. Germline V gene lookup returns CDR1 SGHTA and CDR2 FQGNSA.

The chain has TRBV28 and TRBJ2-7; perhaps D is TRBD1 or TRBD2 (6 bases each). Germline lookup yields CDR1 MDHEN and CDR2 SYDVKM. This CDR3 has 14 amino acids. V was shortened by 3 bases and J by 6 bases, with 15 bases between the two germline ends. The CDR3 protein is CASSFWEARGEQYF. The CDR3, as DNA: TGTGCCAGCAGTTTTTGGGAGGCCAGGGGCGAGCAGTACTTC.

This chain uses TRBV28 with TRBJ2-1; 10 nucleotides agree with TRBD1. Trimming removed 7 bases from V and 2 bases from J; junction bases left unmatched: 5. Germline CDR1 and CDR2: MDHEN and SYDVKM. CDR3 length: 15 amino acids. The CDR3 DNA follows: TGTGCCAGCACCGCCGGGACAGGGGCCTACAATGAGCAGTTCTTC. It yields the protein CASTAGTGAYNEQFF. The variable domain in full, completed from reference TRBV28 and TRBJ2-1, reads DVKVTQSSRYLVKRTGEKVFLECVQDMDHENMFWYRQDPGLGLRLIYFSYDVKMKEKGDIPEGYSVSREKKERFSLILESASTNQTSMYLCASTAGTGAYNEQFFGPGTRLTVL.

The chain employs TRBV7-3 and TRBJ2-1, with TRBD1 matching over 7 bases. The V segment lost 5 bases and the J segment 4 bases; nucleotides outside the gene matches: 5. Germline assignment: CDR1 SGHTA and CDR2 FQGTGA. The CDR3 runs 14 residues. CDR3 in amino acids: CASSRGQRYNEQFF. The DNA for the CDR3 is TGTGCCAGCAGCCGGGGACAGAGATACAATGAGCAGTTCTTC.

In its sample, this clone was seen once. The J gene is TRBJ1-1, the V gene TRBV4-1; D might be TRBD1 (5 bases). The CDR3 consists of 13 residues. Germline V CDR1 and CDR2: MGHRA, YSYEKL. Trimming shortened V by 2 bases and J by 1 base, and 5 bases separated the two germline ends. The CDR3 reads CASSQRGNTEAFF. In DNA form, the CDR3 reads TGCGCCAGCAGCCAAAGGGGGAACACTGAAGCTTTCTTT.

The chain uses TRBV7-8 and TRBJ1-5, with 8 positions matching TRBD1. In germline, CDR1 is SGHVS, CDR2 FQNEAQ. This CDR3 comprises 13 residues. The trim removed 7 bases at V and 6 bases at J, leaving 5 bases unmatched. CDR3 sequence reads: CASTLDRGQPQHF. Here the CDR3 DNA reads TGTGCCAGCACCCTAGACAGGGGTCAGCCCCAGCATTTT.

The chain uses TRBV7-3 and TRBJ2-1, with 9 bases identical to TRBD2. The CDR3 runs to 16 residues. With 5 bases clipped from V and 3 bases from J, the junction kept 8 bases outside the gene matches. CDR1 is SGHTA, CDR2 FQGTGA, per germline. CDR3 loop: CASSSGLAGNYNEQFF. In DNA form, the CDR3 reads TGTGCCAGCAGCAGCGGGCTAGCGGGAAACTACAATGAGCAGTTCTTC.

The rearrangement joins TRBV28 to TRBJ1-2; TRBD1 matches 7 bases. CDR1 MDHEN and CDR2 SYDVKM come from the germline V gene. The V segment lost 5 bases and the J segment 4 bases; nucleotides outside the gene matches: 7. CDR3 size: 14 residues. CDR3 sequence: CASSVGGTAYGYTF. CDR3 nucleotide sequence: TGTGCCAGCAGTGTCGGCGGGACAGCCTATGGCTACACCTTC.

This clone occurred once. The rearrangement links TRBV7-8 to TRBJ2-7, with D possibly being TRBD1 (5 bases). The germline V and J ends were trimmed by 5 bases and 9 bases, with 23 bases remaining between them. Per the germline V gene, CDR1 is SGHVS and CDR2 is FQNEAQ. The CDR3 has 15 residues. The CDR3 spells CASSPNRAWQRGQYF. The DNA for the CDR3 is TGTGCCAGCAGCCCAAACCGGGCCTGGCAAAGGGGGCAGTACTTC.

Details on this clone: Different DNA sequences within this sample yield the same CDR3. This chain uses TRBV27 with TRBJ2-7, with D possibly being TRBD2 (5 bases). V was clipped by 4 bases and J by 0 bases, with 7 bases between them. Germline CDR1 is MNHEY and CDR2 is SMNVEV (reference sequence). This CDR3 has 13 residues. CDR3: CASSSTSSYEQYF. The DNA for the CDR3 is TGTGCCAGCAGTTCTACTAGCTCCTACGAGCAGTACTTC.

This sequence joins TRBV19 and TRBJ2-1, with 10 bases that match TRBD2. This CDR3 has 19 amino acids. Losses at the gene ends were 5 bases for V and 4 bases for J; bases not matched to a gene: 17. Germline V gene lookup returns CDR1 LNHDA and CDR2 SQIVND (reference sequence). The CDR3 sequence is CASSGLGRSGRGHYNEQFF. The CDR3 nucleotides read TGTGCCAGTAGTGGTCTTGGTCGGAGCGGGAGGGGACATTACAATGAGCAGTTCTTC.

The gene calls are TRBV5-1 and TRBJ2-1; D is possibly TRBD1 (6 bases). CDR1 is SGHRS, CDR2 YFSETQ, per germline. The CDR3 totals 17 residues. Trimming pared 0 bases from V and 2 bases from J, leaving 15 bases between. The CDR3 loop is CASSLGGLSPTYNEQFF. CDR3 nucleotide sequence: TGCGCCAGCAGCTTGGGGGGGCTTAGCCCCACCTACAATGAGCAGTTCTTC. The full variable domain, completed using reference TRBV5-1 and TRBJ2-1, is KAGVTQTPRYLIKTRGQQVTLSCSPISGHRSVSWYQQTPGQGLQFLFEYFSETQRNKGNFPGRFSGRQFSNSRSEMNVSTLELGDSALYLCASSLGGLSPTYNEQFFGPGTRLTVL.

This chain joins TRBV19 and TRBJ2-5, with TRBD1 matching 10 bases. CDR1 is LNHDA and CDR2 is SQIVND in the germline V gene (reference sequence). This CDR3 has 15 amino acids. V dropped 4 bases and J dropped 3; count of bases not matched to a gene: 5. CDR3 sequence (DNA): TGTGCCAGTAGTAAGGGACAGGGGAGAGAAGAGACCCAGTACTTC. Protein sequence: CASSKGQGREETQYF.

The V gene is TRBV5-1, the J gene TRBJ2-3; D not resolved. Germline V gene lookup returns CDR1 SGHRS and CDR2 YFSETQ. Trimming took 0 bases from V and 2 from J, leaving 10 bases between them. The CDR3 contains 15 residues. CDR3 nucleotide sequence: TGCGCCAGCAGCTTGGTCTCCCAAAACACAGATACGCAGTATTTT. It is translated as CASSLVSQNTDTQYF.

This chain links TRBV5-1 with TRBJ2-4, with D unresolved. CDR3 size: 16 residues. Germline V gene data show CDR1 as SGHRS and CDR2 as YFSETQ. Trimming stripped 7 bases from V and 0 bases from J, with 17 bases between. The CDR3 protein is CASGEDPVLAKNIQYF. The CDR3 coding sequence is TGCGCCAGCGGAGAGGACCCAGTGCTAGCCAAAAACATTCAGTACTTC.

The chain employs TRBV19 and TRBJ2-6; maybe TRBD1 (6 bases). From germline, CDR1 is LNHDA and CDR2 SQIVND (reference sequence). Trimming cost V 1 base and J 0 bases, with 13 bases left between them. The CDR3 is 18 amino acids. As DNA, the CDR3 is TGTGCCAGTAGTATAGTAGGCAGGGGATCCTCTGGGGCCAACGTCCTGACTTTC. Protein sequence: CASSIVGRGSSGANVLTF.

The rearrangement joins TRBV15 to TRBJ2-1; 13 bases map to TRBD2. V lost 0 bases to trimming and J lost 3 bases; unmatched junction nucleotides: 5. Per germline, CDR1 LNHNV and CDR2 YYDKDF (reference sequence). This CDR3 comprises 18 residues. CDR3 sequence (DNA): TGTGCCACCAGCAGAGATCCGGGACTAGCGGGAAGCTACAATGAGCAGTTCTTC. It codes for CATSRDPGLAGSYNEQFF. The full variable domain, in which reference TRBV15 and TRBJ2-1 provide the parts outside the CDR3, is DAMVIQNPRYQVTQFGKPVTLSCSQTLNHNVMYWYQQKSSQAPKLLFHYYDKDFNNEADTPDNFQSRRPNTSFCFLDIRSPGLGDTAMYLCATSRDPGLAGSYNEQFFGPGTRLTVL.

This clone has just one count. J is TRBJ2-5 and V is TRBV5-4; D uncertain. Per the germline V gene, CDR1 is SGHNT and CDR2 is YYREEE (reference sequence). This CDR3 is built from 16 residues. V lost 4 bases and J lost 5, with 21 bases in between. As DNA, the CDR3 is TGTGCCAGCAGCGTGGAATTCAAGGGCGCCGGTGAGACCCAGTACTTC. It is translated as CASSVEFKGAGETQYF.

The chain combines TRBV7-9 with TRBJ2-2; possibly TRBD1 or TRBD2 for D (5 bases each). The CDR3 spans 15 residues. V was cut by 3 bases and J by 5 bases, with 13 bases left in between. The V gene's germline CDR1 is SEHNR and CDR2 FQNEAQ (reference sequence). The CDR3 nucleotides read TGTGCCAGCAGCTTTGGGGCCCCGGGGACCGGGGAGCTGTTTTTT. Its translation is CASSFGAPGTGELFF.

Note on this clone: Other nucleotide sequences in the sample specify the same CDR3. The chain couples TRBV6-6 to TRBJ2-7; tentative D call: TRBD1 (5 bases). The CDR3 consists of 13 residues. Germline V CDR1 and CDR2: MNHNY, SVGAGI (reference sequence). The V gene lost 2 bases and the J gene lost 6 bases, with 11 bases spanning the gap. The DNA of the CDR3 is TGTGCCAGCAGTTACGGGCAGGGTGGCGAGCAGTACTTC. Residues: CASSYGQGGEQYF.